Following are 23 T cell receptor beta chains from one sample sequenced in a study of blood T cells in healthy people across ages. The use of a sample-barcoded 5' primer and a J-beta primer mix characterized a second PCR of about 6 to 12 cycles. TCRdb re-called the 5' RACE reads with MiXCR, one entry per CDR3 protein. The data contain approximately 810,000 distinct CDR3 sequences, under 30% of them singletons. Sequencing was done on a sample of blood. The source is a woman aged 80 or older in good health.

Written as DNA, the CDR3 is TGTGCCAGCACCCCCCCGGGGTCGAAAGGAAACACCATATATTTT. Translated: CASTPPGSKGNTIYF. The chain links TRBV7-4 to TRBJ1-3; D remains ambiguous. Germline V gene data show CDR1 as SGHVT and CDR2 as SQSDAQ. The CDR3 runs to 15 residues. Trimming removed 7 bases from V and 4 bases from J, with 17 bases in between.

This chain uses TRBV27 with TRBJ1-2, with D perhaps matching TRBD1 (6 bases). Trimming removed 6 bases at V and 7 bases at J, with 12 bases between. The CDR3 has 12 residues. Germline V gene sequence: CDR1 MNHEY, CDR2 SMNVEV (reference sequence). CDR3 coding DNA: TGTGCCAGCAGGCCGACAGGAGGTGGCTACACCTTC. Its protein product is CASRPTGGGYTF.

The chain recombines TRBV7-2 with TRBJ1-1; tentatively, D is TRBD1 (6 bases). This CDR3 is 15 amino acids long. Germline CDR1 and CDR2: SGHTA and FQGNSA. Trimming removed 3 bases from V and 0 bases from J, with 11 bases in between. CDR3 sequence: CASSFRGGLNTEAFF. The CDR3 DNA follows: TGTGCCAGCAGCTTTAGGGGGGGCCTGAACACTGAAGCTTTCTTT.

The V call is TRBV19, the J call TRBJ2-1, with 11 bases fitting TRBD2. Germline CDR1 is LNHDA and CDR2 is SQIVND (reference sequence). The junction had 10 bases not matched to a gene; V was cut back by 7 bases and J by 2 bases. CDR3 length: 17 residues. As DNA, the CDR3 is TGTGCCAGTATGCGTCAGTTAGCGGGGGGGCCCTACAATGAGCAGTTCTTC. Its translation: CASMRQLAGGPYNEQFF.

The J gene is TRBJ2-1, the V gene TRBV3-1, with 16 bases matching TRBD2. Germline V gene sequence: CDR1 LGHDT, CDR2 YNNKEL (reference sequence). CDR3 length: 15 residues. Trimming took 4 bases from V and 13 from J; bases not matched to a gene: 7. CDR3 amino acids: CASSPGLAGGIRQFF. The CDR3 DNA follows: TGTGCCAGCAGCCCGGGACTAGCGGGGGGGATCAGACAGTTCTTC.

This rearrangement joins TRBV6-5 to TRBJ1-5; 9 bases line up with TRBD1. J lost 7 bases, V lost 0 bases, and 19 bases had no gene match. The CDR3 sequence is 20 residues long. Germline V gene data show CDR1 as MNHEY and CDR2 as SVGAGI. The CDR3 DNA sequence: TGTGCCAGCAGTTACTCGGGGGTGAGGACAGGGGTTCTGTCTGGCCAGCCCCAGCATTTT. Translation gives CASSYSGVRTGVLSGQPQHF.

As concerns this clonotype: Being one base from a much bigger clone, this may be a read error. The chain uses TRBV20-1 and TRBJ2-1; maybe TRBD2 (6 bases). Germline CDR1 is DFQATT and CDR2 is SNEGSKA (reference sequence). Trimming cost V 4 bases and J 13 bases, with 23 bases left between them. The length of the CDR3 is 14 residues. The CDR3 DNA reads as TGCAGTGCTAAATCGGGGGAGCCCCAAGAGACCCAGTTCTTC. Amino acid sequence: CSAKSGEPQETQFF.

This clonotype was seen many times. The chain uses TRBV25-1 and TRBJ2-1, with TRBD2 matching 11 bases. V lost 5 bases, J lost 9 bases, and 6 bases stayed unmatched. The CDR3 length is 14 residues. Germline V gene data show CDR1 as MGHDK and CDR2 as SYGVNS. CDR3 in amino acids: CASSIAGGRGEQFF. The DNA for the CDR3 is TGTGCCAGCAGTATAGCGGGGGGGAGAGGTGAGCAGTTCTTC. Full variable domain (outside the CDR3, taken from reference TRBV25-1 and TRBJ2-1): EADIYQTPRYLVIGTGKKITLECSQTMGHDKMYWYQQDPGMELHLIHYSYGVNSTEKGDLSSESTVSRIRTEHFPLTLESARPSHTSQYLCASSIAGGRGEQFFGPGTRLTVL.

This clonotype appeared many times. The chain carries TRBV28 and TRBJ1-2; possibly TRBD1 for D (5 bases). V was clipped by 8 bases and J by 0 bases, with 10 bases between them. Germline CDR1 MDHEN, CDR2 SYDVKM. CDR3 length: 13 amino acids. CDR3 sequence: CASGAGPNYGYTF. The CDR3 DNA is TGTGCCAGCGGGGCGGGACCTAACTATGGCTACACCTTC.

This clonotype was seen at least ten times. The V and J genes are TRBV12-3 or TRBV12-4 and TRBJ2-5; 9 positions agree with TRBD1. The CDR3 length is 13 residues. V lost 6 bases, J lost 3 bases, and 2 bases stayed unmatched. The CDR3 DNA reads TGTGCCAGCAGGAGGACAGGGGAAGAGACCCAGTACTTC. This gives the protein CASRRTGEETQYF.

This chain uses TRBV24-1 with TRBJ1-5; 7 bases are shared with TRBD1. This CDR3 comprises 15 residues. Trimming cost V 3 bases and J 4 bases; bases outside gene matches: 5. Germline CDR1 KGHDR, CDR2 SFDVKD. The CDR3 DNA sequence: TGTGCCACCAGTGATACCGACAGGGATAATCAGCCCCAGCATTTT. Translated: CATSDTDRDNQPQHF.

This clonotype has at least ten counts. V usage is TRBV24-1 and J usage is TRBJ2-1, with D tentatively TRBD1 (5 bases). Per germline, CDR1 KGHDR and CDR2 SFDVKD. CDR3 length: 14 amino acids. Deletions cut 3 bases from V and 4 bases from J, with 9 bases between. The CDR3 loop is CATSDPGRYNEQFF. Written as DNA, the CDR3 is TGTGCCACCAGTGATCCAGGGCGGTACAATGAGCAGTTCTTC.

This clonotype was seen only a few times. This chain joins TRBV5-6 and TRBJ2-3, with 9 bases that match TRBD2. Germline V gene lookup returns CDR1 SGHDT and CDR2 YYEEEE. The ends lost 0 bases at V and 5 bases at J; junction bases unmatched: 7. This CDR3 is 16 amino acids long. The CDR3 coding sequence is TGTGCCAGCAGCTTGGGAGCGGGGGGCCGTGGAGATACGCAGTATTTT. This translates into CASSLGAGGRGDTQYF. Together with reference TRBV5-6 and TRBJ2-3, the CDR3 gives the full variable domain: DAGVTQSPTHLIKTRGQQVTLRCSPKSGHDTVSWYQQALGQGPQFIFQYYEEEERQRGNFPDRFSGHQFPNYSSELNVNALLLGDSALYLCASSLGAGGRGDTQYFGPGTRLTVL.

This clonotype came up a few times. The chain recombines TRBV7-2 with TRBJ2-2; D gene unclear. The germline gives CDR1 SGHTA, CDR2 FQGNSA. The V end was cut by 1 base, the J end by 1 base, with 16 bases between. This CDR3 is built from 18 residues. In DNA form, the CDR3 reads TGTGCCAGCAGCTTAGAGCCCCTACGGCGTCTGAACACCGGGGAGCTGTTTTTT. This gives the protein CASSLEPLRRLNTGELFF.

This chain uses TRBV20-1 with TRBJ2-1; D is perhaps TRBD2 (8 bases). V was pared by 3 bases and J by 4 bases, with 16 bases between. The CDR3 contains 15 residues. The V gene's germline CDR1 is DFQATT and CDR2 SNEGSKA (reference sequence). CDR3 DNA: TGCAGTGCTAGCCCGGTAGCGGGACAGTACAATGAGCAGTTCTTC. It translates to CSASPVAGQYNEQFF.

This clonotype was counted ten times or more. The chain employs TRBV20-1 and TRBJ2-7; 8 nucleotides line up with TRBD1. Germline CDR1 reads DFQATT; CDR2 reads SNEGSKA (reference sequence). The CDR3 is 11 residues long. J was trimmed by 6 bases and V by 8 bases; bases with no gene match: 6. The CDR3 DNA reads as TGCAGTTGGACAGGGTCAGGCGAGCAGTACTTC. Amino acid sequence: CSWTGSGEQYF.

The J gene is TRBJ2-3, the V gene TRBV10-3; no clear D. Trimming took off 3 bases at V and 4 bases at J, with 14 bases between the two ends. Germline V gives CDR1 ENHRY, CDR2 SYGVKD. The CDR3 runs 15 residues. CDR3 region: CAISDQGRVPDTQYF. In nucleotides, the CDR3 is TGTGCCATCAGTGATCAAGGACGTGTTCCAGATACGCAGTATTTT.

To note about this clonotype: Being one base from a much bigger clone, this may be a read error. The chain has TRBV4-3 and TRBJ2-7, with a weak D call TRBD2 (7 bases). The J call is in doubt because the DNA end fits TRBJ2-5 better. Germline V CDR1 and CDR2: LGHNA, YSLEER. The CDR3 is made up of 15 amino acids. This CDR3 reads CASNQDRGGLETQYF. CDR3 DNA: TGCGCCAGCAACCAAGATAGGGGGGGGCTAGAGACCCAGTACTTC.

This chain links TRBV30 with TRBJ2-5; D gene unclear. V was clipped by 0 bases and J by 2 bases, with 4 bases between them. Germline V gives CDR1 GTSNPN, CDR2 SVGIG (reference sequence). CDR3 length: 12 residues. This CDR3 is CAWSVLQETQYF. CDR3 sequence (DNA): TGTGCCTGGAGTGTACTTCAAGAGACCCAGTACTTC.

This clonotype was seen ten or more times. CDR3 sequence reads: CASSSGTASPYEQYF. The CDR3 DNA sequence: TGTGCCAGCAGTTCCGGGACAGCGAGCCCCTACGAGCAGTACTTC. This chain links TRBV12-3 or TRBV12-4 with TRBJ2-7; 7 bases map to TRBD1. The CDR3 spans 15 residues. The V gene end was trimmed by 4 bases and the J gene end by 2 bases; junction bases not matched to a gene: 8.

The chain is built from TRBV2 and TRBJ1-2; no firm D call. V lost 4 bases to trimming and J lost 4 bases, with 13 bases between them. Looked up from germline, CDR1 is SNHLY and CDR2 is FYNNEI. The CDR3 loop spans 14 amino acids. The CDR3 here is CASSADQASYGYTF. For the CDR3, the DNA is TGTGCCAGCAGTGCTGACCAGGCCAGCTATGGCTACACCTTC.

This clonotype has at least ten counts. The chain employs TRBV10-3 and TRBJ2-3; 10 bases match TRBD1. Germline CDR1 is ENHRY and CDR2 is SYGVKD. The CDR3 loop spans 14 amino acids. Trimming cost V 8 bases and J 4 bases; bases outside gene matches: 6. The CDR3 here is CAISAGQGPDTQYF. The CDR3 DNA reads as TGTGCCATCTCTGCGGGACAGGGGCCAGATACGCAGTATTTT.

This clonotype has just one count. A much bigger clone sits one base away, suggesting this may be a read error. In DNA, the CDR3 is TGTGCCAGCAGCTTACTCAGGGCGGGGACCCAGTACTTC. This encodes CASSLLRAGTQYF. The chain combines TRBV7-6 with TRBJ2-7; D possibly matches TRBD1 or TRBD2 (5 bases each). The end of the DNA fits TRBJ2-5 better, so the J call may be wrong. CDR1 and CDR2 (germline): SGHVS, FNYEAQ. This CDR3 region has 13 residues.